This passage covers 4 T cell receptor beta chains from one sample sequenced in a study of T-cell memory formation after mild COVID-19. TCRdb recomputed calls from the 5' RACE reads with MiXCR, one row per CDR3 protein. The table lists approximately 490,000 distinct CDR3 sequences, around 21% of them singletons. Sequenced sample: PBMCs or a T cell subset sorted from them (not recorded which). Receptors originate from an adult woman who had mild COVID-19 (a few samples of this study predate the infection). Cell type and time point are not known.

This rearrangement joins TRBV6-5 to TRBJ2-1; no clear D gene. V was clipped by 4 bases and J by 7 bases, with 14 bases between them. The CDR3 has 14 residues. Germline V gene sequence: CDR1 MNHEY, CDR2 SVGAGI. The CDR3: CASSSDSWVNEQFF. CDR3 coding DNA: TGTGCCAGCAGTTCCGACTCGTGGGTGAATGAGCAGTTCTTC.

This sequence joins TRBV6-4 and TRBJ2-1, with D unresolved. The germline V gene has CDR1 MRHNA and CDR2 SNTAGT. The V gene lost 0 bases and the J gene lost 4 bases, with 4 bases spanning the gap. CDR3 length: 13 amino acids. Here the CDR3 DNA reads TGTGCCAGCAGTGACTCGATTTACAATGAGCAGTTCTTC. As protein: CASSDSIYNEQFF.

The chain couples TRBV2 to TRBJ1-2, with D hard to call. The CDR3 totals 12 residues. CDR1 is SNHLY and CDR2 is FYNNEI in the germline V gene. Between the trimmed V and J ends, which lost 7 bases and 4 bases, there was a span of 10 bases. The CDR3 protein is CASTNRGYGYTF. CDR3 DNA sequence: TGTGCCAGCACCAACCGGGGCTATGGCTACACCTTC.

This chain connects TRBV25-1 to TRBJ1-2, with TRBD1 as a possible D gene (6 bases). V shed 2 bases and J shed 8 bases, with 9 bases lying between them. The CDR3 extends over 12 amino acids. The germline V gene encodes CDR1 MGHDK and CDR2 SYGVNS. The CDR3 nucleotides read TGTGCCAGCAGTGAAACAGGGCGAGGCTACACCTTC. Residues: CASSETGRGYTF.